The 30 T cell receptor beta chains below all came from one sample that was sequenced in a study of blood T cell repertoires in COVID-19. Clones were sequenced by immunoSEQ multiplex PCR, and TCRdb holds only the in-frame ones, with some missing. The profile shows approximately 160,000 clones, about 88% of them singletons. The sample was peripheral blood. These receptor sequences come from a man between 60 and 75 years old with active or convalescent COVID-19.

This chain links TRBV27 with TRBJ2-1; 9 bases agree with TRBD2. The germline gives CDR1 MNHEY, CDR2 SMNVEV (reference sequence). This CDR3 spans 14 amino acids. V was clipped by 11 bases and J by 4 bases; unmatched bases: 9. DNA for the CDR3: TGTGCCTGCCGGAGGACTAGCGATTACAATGAGCAGTTCTTC. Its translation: CACRRTSDYNEQFF.

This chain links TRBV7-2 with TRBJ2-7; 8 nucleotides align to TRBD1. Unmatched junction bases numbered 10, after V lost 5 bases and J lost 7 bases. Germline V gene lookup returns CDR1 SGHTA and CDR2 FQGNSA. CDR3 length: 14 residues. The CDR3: CASSLPGQGREQYF. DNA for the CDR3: TGTGCCAGCAGCCTCCCAGGACAGGGACGGGAGCAGTACTTC.

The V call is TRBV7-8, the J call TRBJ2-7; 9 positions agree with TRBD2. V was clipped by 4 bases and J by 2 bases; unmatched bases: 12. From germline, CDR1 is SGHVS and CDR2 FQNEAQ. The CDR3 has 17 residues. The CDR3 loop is CASSSNYGASGTYEQYF. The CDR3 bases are TGTGCCAGCAGCTCGAACTACGGGGCTAGCGGGACCTACGAGCAGTACTTC.

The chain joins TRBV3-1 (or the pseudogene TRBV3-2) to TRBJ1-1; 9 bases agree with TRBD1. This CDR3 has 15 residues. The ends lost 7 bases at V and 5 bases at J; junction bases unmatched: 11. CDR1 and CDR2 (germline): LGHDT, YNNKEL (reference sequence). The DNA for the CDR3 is TGTGCCAGCACCTGGGACAGGGTTGGACGAACTGAAGCTTTCTTT. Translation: CASTWDRVGRTEAFF.

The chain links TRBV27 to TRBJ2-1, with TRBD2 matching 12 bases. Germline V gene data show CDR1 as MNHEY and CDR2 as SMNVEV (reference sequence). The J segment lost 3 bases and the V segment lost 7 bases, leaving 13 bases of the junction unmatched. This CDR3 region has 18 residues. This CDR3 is CASTTGLAGPLLYNEQFF. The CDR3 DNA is TGTGCCAGCACAACCGGACTAGCGGGGCCCTTACTCTACAATGAGCAGTTCTTC.

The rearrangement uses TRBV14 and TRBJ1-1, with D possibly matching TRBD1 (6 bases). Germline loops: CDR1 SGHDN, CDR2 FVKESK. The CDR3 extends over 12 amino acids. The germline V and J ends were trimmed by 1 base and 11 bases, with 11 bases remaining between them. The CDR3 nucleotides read TGTGCCAGCAGCCAAGGACAGGTAAAGGCTTTCTTT. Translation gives CASSQGQVKAFF.

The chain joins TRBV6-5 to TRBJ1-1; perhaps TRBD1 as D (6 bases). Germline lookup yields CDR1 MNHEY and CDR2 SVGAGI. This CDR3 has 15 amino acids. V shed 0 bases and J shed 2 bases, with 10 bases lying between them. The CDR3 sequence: CASSYSTDRNTEAFF. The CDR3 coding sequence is TGTGCCAGCAGTTACTCGACGGACAGAAACACTGAAGCTTTCTTT.

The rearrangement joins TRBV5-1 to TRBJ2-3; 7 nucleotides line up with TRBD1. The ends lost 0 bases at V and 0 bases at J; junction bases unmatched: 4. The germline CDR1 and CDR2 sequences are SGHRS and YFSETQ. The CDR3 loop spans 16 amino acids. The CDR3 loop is CASSLGTGRSTDTQYF. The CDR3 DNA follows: TGCGCCAGCAGCTTGGGGACAGGCCGGAGCACAGATACGCAGTATTTT.

The CDR3 DNA is TGCGCCAGCAGCTTAGGCGGGGATGCCACTGAAGCTTTCTTT. Encoded protein: CASSLGGDATEAFF. V gene TRBV5-1 combines with J gene TRBJ1-1; D is uncertain. Germline CDR1 is SGHRS and CDR2 is YFSETQ. V lost 2 bases to trimming and J lost 4 bases, with 12 bases between them. This CDR3 is 14 amino acids long.

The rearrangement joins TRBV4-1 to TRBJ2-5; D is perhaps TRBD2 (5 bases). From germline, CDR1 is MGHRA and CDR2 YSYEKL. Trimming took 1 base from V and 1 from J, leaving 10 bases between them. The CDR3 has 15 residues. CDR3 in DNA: TGCGCCAGCAGCCAAGGTAGCGCGGCCCAAGAGACCCAGTACTTC. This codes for CASSQGSAAQETQYF.

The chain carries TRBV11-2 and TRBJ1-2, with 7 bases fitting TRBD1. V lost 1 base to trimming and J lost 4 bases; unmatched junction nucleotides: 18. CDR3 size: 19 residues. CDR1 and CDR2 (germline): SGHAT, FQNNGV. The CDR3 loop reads CASSLVALGDRPNIYGYTF. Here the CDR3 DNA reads TGTGCCAGCAGCTTAGTAGCCCTAGGGGACAGACCAAATATCTATGGCTACACCTTC.

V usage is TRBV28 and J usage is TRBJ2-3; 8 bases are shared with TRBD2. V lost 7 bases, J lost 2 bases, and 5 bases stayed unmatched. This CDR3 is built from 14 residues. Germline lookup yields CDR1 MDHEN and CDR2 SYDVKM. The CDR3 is CASTRGGYTDTQYF. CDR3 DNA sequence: TGTGCCAGCACCCGGGGGGGGTACACAGATACGCAGTATTTT.

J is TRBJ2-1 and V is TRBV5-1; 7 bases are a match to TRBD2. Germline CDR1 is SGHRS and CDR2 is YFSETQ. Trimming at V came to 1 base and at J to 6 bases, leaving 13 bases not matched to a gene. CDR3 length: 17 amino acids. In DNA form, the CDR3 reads TGCGCCAGCAGCTTGCCCCGGGGCGCGGGGGAGGGCAATGAGCAGTTCTTC. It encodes CASSLPRGAGEGNEQFF.

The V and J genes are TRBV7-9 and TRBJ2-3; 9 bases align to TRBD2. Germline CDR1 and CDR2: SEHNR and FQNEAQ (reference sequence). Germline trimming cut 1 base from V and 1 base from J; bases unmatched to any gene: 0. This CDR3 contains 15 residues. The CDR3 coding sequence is TGTGCCAGCAGCTTAGGCGGGAGGGGCACAGATACGCAGTATTTT. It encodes CASSLGGRGTDTQYF.

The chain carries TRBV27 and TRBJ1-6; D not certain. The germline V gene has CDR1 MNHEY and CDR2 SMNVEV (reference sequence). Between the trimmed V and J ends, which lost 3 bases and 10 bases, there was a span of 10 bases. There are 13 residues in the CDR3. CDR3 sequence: CASSFSRESPLHF. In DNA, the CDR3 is TGTGCCAGCAGTTTCTCTCGTGAGTCACCCCTCCACTTT.

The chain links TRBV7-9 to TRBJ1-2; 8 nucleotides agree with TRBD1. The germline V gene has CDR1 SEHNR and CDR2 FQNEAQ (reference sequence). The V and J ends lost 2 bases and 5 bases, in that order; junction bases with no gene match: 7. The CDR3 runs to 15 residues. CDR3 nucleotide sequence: TGTGCCAGCAGCTTACTAGACAGGGGATCTTATGGCTACACCTTC. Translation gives CASSLLDRGSYGYTF.

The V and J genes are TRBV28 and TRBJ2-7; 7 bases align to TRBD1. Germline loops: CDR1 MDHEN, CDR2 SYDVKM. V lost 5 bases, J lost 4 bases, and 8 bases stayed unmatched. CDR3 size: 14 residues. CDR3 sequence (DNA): TGTGCCAGCAGTCAAGCCGGGACAGTGTACGAGCAGTACTTC. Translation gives CASSQAGTVYEQYF.

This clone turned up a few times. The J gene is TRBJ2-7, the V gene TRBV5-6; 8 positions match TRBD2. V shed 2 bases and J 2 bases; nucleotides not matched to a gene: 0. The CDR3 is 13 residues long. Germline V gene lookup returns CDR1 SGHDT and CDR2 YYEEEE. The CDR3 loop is CASSFSGTYEQYF. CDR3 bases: TGTGCCAGCAGCTTTAGCGGGACCTACGAGCAGTACTTC.

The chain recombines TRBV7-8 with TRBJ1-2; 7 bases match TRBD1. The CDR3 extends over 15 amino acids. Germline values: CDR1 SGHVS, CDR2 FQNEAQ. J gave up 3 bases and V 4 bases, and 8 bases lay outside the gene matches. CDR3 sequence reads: CASSSTGQPDYGYTF. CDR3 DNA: TGTGCCAGCAGCTCAACGGGACAGCCGGACTATGGCTACACCTTC.

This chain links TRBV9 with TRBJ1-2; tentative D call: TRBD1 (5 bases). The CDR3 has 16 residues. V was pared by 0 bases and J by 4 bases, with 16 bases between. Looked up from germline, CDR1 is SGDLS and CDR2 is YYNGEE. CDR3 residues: CASSVDGGGAVYGYTF. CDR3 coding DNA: TGTGCCAGCAGCGTAGATGGGGGAGGGGCTGTCTATGGCTACACCTTC.

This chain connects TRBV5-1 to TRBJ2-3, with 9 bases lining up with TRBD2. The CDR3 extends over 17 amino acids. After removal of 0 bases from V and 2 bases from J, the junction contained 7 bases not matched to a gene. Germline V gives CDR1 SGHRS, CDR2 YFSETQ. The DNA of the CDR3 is TGCGCCAGCAGCTTGGGGGTAGCGGGGGCCCACACAGATACGCAGTATTTT. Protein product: CASSLGVAGAHTDTQYF.

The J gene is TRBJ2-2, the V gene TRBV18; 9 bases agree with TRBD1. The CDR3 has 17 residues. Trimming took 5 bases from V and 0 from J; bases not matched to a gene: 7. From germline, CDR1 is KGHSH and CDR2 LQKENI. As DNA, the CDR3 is TGTGCCAGCTCAAAACCCAGGGACAGGGCGAACACCGGGGAGCTGTTTTTT. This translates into CASSKPRDRANTGELFF.

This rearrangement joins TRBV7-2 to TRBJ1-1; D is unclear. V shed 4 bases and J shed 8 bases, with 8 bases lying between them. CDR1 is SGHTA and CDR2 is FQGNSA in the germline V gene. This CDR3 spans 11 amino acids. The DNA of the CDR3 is TGTGCCAGCAGCTCCCCGGTGGAAGCTTTCTTT. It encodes CASSSPVEAFF. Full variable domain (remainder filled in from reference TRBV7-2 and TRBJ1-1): GAGVSQSPSNKVTEKGKDVELRCDPISGHTALYWYRQSLGQGLEFLIYFQGNSAPDKSGLPSDRFSAERTGGSVSTLTIQRTQQEDSAVYLCASSSPVEAFFGQGTRLTVV.

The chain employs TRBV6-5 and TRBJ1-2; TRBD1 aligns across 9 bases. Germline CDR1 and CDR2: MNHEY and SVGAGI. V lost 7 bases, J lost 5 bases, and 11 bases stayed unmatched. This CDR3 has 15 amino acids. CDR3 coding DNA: TGTGCCAGCACCCGCGGAGGGGGACAGGGATATGGCTACACCTTC. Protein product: CASTRGGGQGYGYTF.

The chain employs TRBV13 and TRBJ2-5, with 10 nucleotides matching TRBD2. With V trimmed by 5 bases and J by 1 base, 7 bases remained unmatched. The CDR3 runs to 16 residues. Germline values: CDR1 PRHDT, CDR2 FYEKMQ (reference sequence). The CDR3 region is CASSARLAGTQETQYF. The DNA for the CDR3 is TGTGCCAGCAGCGCCCGACTAGCGGGTACCCAAGAGACCCAGTACTTC.

CDR3 nucleotide sequence: TGCAGCGTTGATTGGCCAGGTTCCTTGTGGAATGAGCAGTTCTTC. Translating it yields CSVDWPGSLWNEQFF. The chain has TRBV29-1 and TRBJ2-1; no firm D call. This CDR3 region has 15 residues. V dropped 3 bases and J dropped 7 bases, with 19 bases sitting between them. CDR1 is SQVTM, CDR2 ANQGSEA, per germline.

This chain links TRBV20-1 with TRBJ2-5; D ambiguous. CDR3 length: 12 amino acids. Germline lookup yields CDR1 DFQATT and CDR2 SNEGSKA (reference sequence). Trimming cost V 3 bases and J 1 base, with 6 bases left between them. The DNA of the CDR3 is TGCAGTGCTAGTGGCAGCCAAGAGACCCAGTACTTC. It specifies CSASGSQETQYF.

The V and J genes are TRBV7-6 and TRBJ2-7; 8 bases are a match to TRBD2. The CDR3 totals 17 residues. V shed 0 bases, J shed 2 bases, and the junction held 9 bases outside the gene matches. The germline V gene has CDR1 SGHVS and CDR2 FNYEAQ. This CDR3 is CASSLARLAGLPYEQYF. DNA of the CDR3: TGTGCCAGCAGCTTAGCGCGATTAGCGGGGTTACCCTACGAGCAGTACTTC.

The DNA for the CDR3 is TGTGCCATCAGTGAGGCTCGACTAGAGCGTGAGCAGTACTTC. Its translation: CAISEARLEREQYF. This sequence joins TRBV10-3 and TRBJ2-7, with D possibly matching TRBD2 (6 bases). The V gene's germline CDR1 is ENHRY and CDR2 SYGVKD. CDR3 length equals 14 residues. Trimming removed 2 bases at V and 7 bases at J, with 15 bases between.

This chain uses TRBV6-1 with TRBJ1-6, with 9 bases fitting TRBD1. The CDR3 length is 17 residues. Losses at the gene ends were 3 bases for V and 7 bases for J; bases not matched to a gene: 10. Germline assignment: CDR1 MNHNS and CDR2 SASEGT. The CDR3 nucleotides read TGTGCCAGCAGTGAGGGGGGACAGGGTTTTTCAAATTCACCCCTCCACTTT. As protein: CASSEGGQGFSNSPLHF.